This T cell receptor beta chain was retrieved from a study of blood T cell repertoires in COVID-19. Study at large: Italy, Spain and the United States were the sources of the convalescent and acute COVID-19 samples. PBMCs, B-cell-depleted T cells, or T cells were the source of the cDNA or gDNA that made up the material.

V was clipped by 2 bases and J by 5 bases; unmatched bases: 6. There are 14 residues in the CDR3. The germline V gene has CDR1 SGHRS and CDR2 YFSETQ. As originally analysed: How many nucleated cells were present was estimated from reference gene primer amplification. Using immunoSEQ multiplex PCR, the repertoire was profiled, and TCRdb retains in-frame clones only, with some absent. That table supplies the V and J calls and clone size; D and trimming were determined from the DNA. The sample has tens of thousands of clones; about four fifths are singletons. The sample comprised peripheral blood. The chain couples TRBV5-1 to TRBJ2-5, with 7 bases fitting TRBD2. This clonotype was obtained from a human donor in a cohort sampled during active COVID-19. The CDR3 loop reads CASSFGPGGETQYF. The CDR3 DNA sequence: TGCGCCAGCAGCTTTGGCCCCGGGGGGGAGACCCAGTACTTC. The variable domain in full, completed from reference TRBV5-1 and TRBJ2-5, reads KAGVTQTPRYLIKTRGQQVTLSCSPISGHRSVSWYQQTPGQGLQFLFEYFSETQRNKGNFPGRFSGRQFSNSRSEMNVSTLELGDSALYLCASSFGPGGETQYFGPGTRLLVL.